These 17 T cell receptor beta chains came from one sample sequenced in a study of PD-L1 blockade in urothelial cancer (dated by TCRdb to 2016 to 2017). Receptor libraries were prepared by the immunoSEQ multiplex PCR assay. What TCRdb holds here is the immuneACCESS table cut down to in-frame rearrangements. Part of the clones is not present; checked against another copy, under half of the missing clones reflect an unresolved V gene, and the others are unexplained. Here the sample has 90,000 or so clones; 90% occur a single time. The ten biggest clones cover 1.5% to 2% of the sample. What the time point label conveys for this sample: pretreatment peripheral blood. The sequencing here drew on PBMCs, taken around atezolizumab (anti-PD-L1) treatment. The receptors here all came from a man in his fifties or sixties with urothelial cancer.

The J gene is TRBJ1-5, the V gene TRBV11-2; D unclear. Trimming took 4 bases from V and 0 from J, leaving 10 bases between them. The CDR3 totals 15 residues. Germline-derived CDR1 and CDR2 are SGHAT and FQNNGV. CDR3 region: CASSSNFNSNQPQHF. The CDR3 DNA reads TGTGCCAGCAGCTCAAACTTTAATAGCAATCAGCCCCAGCATTTT.

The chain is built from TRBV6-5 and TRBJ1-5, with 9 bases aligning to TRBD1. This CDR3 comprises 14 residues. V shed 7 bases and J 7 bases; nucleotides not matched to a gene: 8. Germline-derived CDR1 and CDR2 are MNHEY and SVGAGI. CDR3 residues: CASKRDRALQPQHF. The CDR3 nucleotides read TGTGCCAGCAAACGGGACAGGGCACTGCAGCCCCAGCATTTT.

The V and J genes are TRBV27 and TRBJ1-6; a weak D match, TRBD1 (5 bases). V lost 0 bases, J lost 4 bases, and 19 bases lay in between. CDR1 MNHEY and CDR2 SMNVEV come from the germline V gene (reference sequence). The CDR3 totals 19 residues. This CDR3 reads CASSLSGANTGGYNSPLHF. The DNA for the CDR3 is TGTGCCAGCAGTTTATCCGGAGCCAACACGGGGGGTTATAATTCACCCCTCCACTTT.

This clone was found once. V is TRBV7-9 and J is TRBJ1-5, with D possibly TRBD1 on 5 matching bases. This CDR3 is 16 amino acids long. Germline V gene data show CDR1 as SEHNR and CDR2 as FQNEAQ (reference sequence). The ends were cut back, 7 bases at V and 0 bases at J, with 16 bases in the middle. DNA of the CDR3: TGTGCCAGCACGGGGGGTATTAGCTATAGCAATCAGCCCCAGCATTTT. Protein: CASTGGISYSNQPQHF.

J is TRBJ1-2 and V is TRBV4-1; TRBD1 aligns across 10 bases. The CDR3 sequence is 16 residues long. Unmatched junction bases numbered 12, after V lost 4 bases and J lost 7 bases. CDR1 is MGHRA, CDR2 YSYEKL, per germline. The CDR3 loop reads CASSRDRGPRTIGYTF. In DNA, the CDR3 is TGCGCCAGCAGCCGGGACAGGGGTCCTCGTACTATTGGCTACACCTTC.

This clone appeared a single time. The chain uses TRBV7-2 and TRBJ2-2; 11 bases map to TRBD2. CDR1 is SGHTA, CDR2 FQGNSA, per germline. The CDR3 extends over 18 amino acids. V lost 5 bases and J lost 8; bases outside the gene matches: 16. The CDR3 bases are TGTGCCAGCAGCCCAACGGCCTATAGCGGGGGGGAGAGAGGGGAGCTGTTTTTT. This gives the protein CASSPTAYSGGERGELFF. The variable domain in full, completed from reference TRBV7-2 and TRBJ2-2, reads GAGVSQSPSNKVTEKGKDVELRCDPISGHTALYWYRQSLGQGLEFLIYFQGNSAPDKSGLPSDRFSAERTGGSVSTLTIQRTQQEDSAVYLCASSPTAYSGGERGELFFGEGSRLTVL.

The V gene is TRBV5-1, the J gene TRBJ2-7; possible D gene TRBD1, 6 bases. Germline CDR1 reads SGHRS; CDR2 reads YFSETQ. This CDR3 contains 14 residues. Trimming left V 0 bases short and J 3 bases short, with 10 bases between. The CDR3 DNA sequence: TGCGCCAGCAGCTTGGGGACAGAATACTACGAGCAGTACTTC. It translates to CASSLGTEYYEQYF. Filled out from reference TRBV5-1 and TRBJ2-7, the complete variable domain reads KAGVTQTPRYLIKTRGQQVTLSCSPISGHRSVSWYQQTPGQGLQFLFEYFSETQRNKGNFPGRFSGRQFSNSRSEMNVSTLELGDSALYLCASSLGTEYYEQYFGPGTRLTVT.

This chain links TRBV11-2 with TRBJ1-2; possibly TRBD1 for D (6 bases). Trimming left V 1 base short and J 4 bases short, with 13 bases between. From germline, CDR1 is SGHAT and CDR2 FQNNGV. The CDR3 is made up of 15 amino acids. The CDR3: CASSLGAGATYGYTF. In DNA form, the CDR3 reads TGTGCCAGCAGCTTAGGGGCAGGGGCTACCTATGGCTACACCTTC.

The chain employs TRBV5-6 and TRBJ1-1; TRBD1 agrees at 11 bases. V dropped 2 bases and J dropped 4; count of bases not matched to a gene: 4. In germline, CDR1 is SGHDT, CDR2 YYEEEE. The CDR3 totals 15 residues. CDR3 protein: CASSFAGTGGTEAFF. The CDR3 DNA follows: TGTGCCAGCAGCTTCGCCGGGACAGGGGGCACTGAAGCTTTCTTT.

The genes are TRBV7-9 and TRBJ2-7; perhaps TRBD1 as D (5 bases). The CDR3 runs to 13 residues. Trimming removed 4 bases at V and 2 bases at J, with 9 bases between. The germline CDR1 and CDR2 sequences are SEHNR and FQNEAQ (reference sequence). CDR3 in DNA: TGTGCCAGCAGCTCCGGCAGGGCCTACGAGCAGTACTTC. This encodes CASSSGRAYEQYF. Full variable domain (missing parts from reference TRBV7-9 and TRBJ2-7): DTGVSQNPRHKITKRGQNVTFRCDPISEHNRLYWYRQTLGQGPEFLTYFQNEAQLEKSRLLSDRFSAERPKGSFSTLEIQRTEQGDSAMYLCASSSGRAYEQYFGPGTRLTVT.

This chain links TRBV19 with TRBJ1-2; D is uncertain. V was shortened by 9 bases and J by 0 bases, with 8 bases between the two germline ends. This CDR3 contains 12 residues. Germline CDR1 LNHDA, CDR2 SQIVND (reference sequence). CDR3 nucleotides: TGTGCCAGCAACTTAGCTAACTATGGCTACACCTTC. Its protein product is CASNLANYGYTF.

CDR3 bases: TGTGCCAGCAGCTTACGGGAGGGACAGGGCCAGTACCAAGAGACCCAGTACTTC. Its protein is CASSLREGQGQYQETQYF. The chain recombines TRBV11-2 with TRBJ2-5; possible D gene TRBD1, 9 bases. V was pared by 2 bases and J by 0 bases, with 19 bases between. The germline V gene has CDR1 SGHAT and CDR2 FQNNGV. The CDR3 covers 18 residues.

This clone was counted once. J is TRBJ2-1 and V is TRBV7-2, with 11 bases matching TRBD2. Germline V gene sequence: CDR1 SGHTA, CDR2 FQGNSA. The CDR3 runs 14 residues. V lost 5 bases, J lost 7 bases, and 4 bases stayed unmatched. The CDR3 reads CASSPRTSGNEQFF. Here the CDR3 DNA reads TGTGCCAGCAGCCCCCGGACTAGCGGGAATGAGCAGTTCTTC.

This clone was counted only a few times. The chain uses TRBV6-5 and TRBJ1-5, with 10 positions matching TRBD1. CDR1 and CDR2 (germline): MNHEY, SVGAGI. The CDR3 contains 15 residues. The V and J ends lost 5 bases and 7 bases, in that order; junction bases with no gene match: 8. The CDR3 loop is CASSPDRGRGQPQHF. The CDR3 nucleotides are TGTGCCAGCAGTCCAGACAGGGGGCGAGGGCAGCCCCAGCATTTT.

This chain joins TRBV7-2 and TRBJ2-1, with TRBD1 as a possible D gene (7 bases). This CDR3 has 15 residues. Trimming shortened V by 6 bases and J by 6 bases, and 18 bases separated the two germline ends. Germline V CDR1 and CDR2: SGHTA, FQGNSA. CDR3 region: CASRTGGGLGNEQFF. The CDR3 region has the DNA TGTGCCAGCAGAACAGGAGGGGGCCTAGGCAATGAGCAGTTCTTC.

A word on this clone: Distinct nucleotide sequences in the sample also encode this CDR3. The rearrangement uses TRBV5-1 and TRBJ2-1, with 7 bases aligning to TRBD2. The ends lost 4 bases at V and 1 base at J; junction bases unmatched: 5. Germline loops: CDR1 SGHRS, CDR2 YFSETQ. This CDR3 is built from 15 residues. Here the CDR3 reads CASSPSGGSYNEQFF. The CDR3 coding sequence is TGCGCCAGCAGCCCGTCGGGGGGTTCCTACAATGAGCAGTTCTTC.

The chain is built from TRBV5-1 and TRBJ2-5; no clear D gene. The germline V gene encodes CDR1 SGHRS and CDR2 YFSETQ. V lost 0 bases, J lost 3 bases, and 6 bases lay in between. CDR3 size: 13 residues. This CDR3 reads CASSLAREETQYF. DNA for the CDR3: TGCGCCAGCAGCTTGGCACGGGAAGAGACCCAGTACTTC.